Following are 15 T cell receptor beta chains from one sample sequenced in a study of shared T cell receptors in the human thymus (dated by TCRdb to about 2021). To prepare the library, the immunoSEQ multiplex PCR assay was applied. The table comes from immuneACCESS by way of TCRdb, which keeps in-frame sequences with V and J called. Part of the clones is missing from these tables; in studies checked, under half for an unresolved V gene and the rest for unknown reasons. This sample gives about 380,000 clones in total; about 95% of them show up just once. Roughly 0.02% of the sample belongs to the ten largest clones. Sequences were obtained from thymocytes. Receptors originate from a human donor.

This chain joins TRBV30 and TRBJ1-3; 8 nucleotides match TRBD1. The CDR3 consists of 16 residues. V was clipped by 5 bases and J by 2 bases; unmatched bases: 11. Germline lookup yields CDR1 GTSNPN and CDR2 SVGIG (reference sequence). The CDR3 DNA follows: TGTGCCTGGGGTTTAGGACAGGGAATGGCTGGAAACACCATATATTTT. Translating it yields CAWGLGQGMAGNTIYF.

The genes are TRBV7-9 and TRBJ2-7; 10 bases fit TRBD2. The CDR3 extends over 16 amino acids. The J segment lost 2 bases and the V segment lost 1 base, leaving 5 bases of the junction unmatched. Germline CDR1 SEHNR, CDR2 FQNEAQ (reference sequence). CDR3 in DNA: TGTGCCAGCAGCTTAGTTACTAGCGGGGCGACCTACGAGCAGTACTTC. It codes for CASSLVTSGATYEQYF. The whole variable domain, filled in from reference TRBV7-9 and TRBJ2-7, reads DTGVSQNPRHKITKRGQNVTFRCDPISEHNRLYWYRQTLGQGPEFLTYFQNEAQLEKSRLLSDRFSAERPKGSFSTLEIQRTEQGDSAMYLCASSLVTSGATYEQYFGPGTRLTVT.

This chain's CDR3 is CASSNPRLAGGCNEQFF. CDR3 coding DNA: TGTGCCAGCAGCAACCCAAGACTAGCGGGAGGGTGCAATGAGCAGTTCTTC. The chain uses TRBV27 and TRBJ2-1, with 14 bases that match TRBD2. Germline values: CDR1 MNHEY, CDR2 SMNVEV (reference sequence). This CDR3 contains 17 residues. The V gene end was trimmed by 6 bases and the J gene end by 6 bases; junction bases not matched to a gene: 10.

The chain combines TRBV30 with TRBJ1-2; D unresolved. Between the trimmed V and J ends, which lost 8 bases and 1 base, there was a span of 17 bases. The germline gives CDR1 GTSNPN, CDR2 SVGIG (reference sequence). The CDR3 has 14 residues. The CDR3 DNA follows: TGTGCCGGCTGGATCCCGGATGTTAACTATGGCTACACCTTC. It yields the protein CAGWIPDVNYGYTF.

This chain links TRBV28 with TRBJ1-6; D gene unclear. CDR3 length: 14 residues. Germline CDR1 is MDHEN and CDR2 is SYDVKM. Trimming removed 5 bases from V and 1 base from J, with 6 bases in between. This chain's CDR3 is CASSLGSYNSPLHF. CDR3 nucleotide sequence: TGTGCCAGCAGTCTCGGGTCCTATAATTCACCCCTCCACTTT. The full variable domain, in which reference TRBV28 and TRBJ1-6 provide the parts outside the CDR3, is DVKVTQSSRYLVKRTGEKVFLECVQDMDHENMFWYRQDPGLGLRLIYFSYDVKMKEKGDIPEGYSVSREKKERFSLILESASTNQTSMYLCASSLGSYNSPLHFGNGTRLTVT.

V and J are TRBV5-6 and TRBJ1-2, with a weak D call TRBD1 (5 bases). The germline V gene has CDR1 SGHDT and CDR2 YYEEEE. V lost 0 bases to trimming and J lost 3 bases, with 18 bases between them. The CDR3 has 17 residues. The CDR3, as DNA: TGTGCCAGCAGCTTGGAGGTCAGGGCCTCAAGGGACTATGGCTACACCTTC. It specifies CASSLEVRASRDYGYTF.

V gene TRBV27 combines with J gene TRBJ2-7, with D possibly TRBD2 on 5 matching bases. The CDR3 extends over 18 amino acids. The germline V and J ends were trimmed by 1 base and 2 bases, with 21 bases remaining between them. Germline-derived CDR1 and CDR2 are MNHEY and SMNVEV (reference sequence). The DNA for the CDR3 is TGTGCCAGCAGTTTATTGCTTTCAGGACGTAGCGACCCCTACGAGCAGTACTTC. It is translated as CASSLLLSGRSDPYEQYF.

This clone was counted once. The chain recombines TRBV29-1 with TRBJ2-1, with D perhaps matching TRBD1 (5 bases). The CDR3 is 14 residues long. CDR1 is SQVTM, CDR2 ANQGSEA, per germline. V shed 5 bases and J shed 6 bases, with 17 bases lying between them. DNA for the CDR3: TGCAGCGTTAGGGGCCCTCCGACCCCCAATGAGCAGTTCTTC. This codes for CSVRGPPTPNEQFF.

V is TRBV27 and J is TRBJ2-7; 11 bases match TRBD1. The CDR3 has 16 amino acids. In germline, CDR1 is MNHEY, CDR2 SMNVEV (reference sequence). V lost 5 bases to trimming and J lost 3 bases; unmatched junction nucleotides: 9. CDR3 nucleotide sequence: TGTGCCAGCAGTCCGGGGGGACAGGGGGAGAACTACGAGCAGTACTTC. Residues: CASSPGGQGENYEQYF.

CDR3 bases: TGTGCCAGCAGTTCGGACAGGGCTGGCTACACCTTC. Protein sequence: CASSSDRAGYTF. The chain recombines TRBV28 with TRBJ1-2; 8 bases line up with TRBD1. The V gene end was trimmed by 4 bases and the J gene end by 7 bases; junction bases not matched to a gene: 2. The CDR3 totals 12 residues. Germline V gene lookup returns CDR1 MDHEN and CDR2 SYDVKM.

The chain recombines TRBV18 with TRBJ1-5; D remains unclear. The CDR3 totals 14 residues. Germline V CDR1 and CDR2: KGHSH, LQKENI. The V end lost 4 bases, the J end lost 3 bases, and 10 bases lay between the germline ends. The CDR3 nucleotides read TGTGCCAGCTCACTTAATACCTACAATCAGCCCCAGCATTTT. Protein: CASSLNTYNQPQHF.

This chain joins TRBV27 and TRBJ2-3; D is possibly TRBD2 (5 bases). Trimming removed 1 base from V and 3 bases from J, with 20 bases in between. The CDR3 sequence is 18 residues long. CDR1 and CDR2 from the germline V gene are MNHEY and SMNVEV (reference sequence). Here the CDR3 DNA reads TGTGCCAGCAGTTTATACCCCCCGGGTGGGAGAGGGACAGATACGCAGTATTTT. Translated, it gives CASSLYPPGGRGTDTQYF.

The rearrangement links TRBV6-1 to TRBJ2-5; TRBD1 agrees at 7 bases. The CDR3 runs 14 residues. Germline CDR1 is MNHNS and CDR2 is SASEGT. With 1 base clipped from V and 3 bases from J, the junction kept 2 bases outside the gene matches. CDR3: CASSEGQGEETQYF. CDR3 sequence (DNA): TGTGCCAGCAGTGAAGGGCAGGGGGAAGAGACCCAGTACTTC.

The rearrangement uses TRBV5-6 and TRBJ1-2, with no clear D. With 0 bases removed from V and 2 bases from J, the gap between germline ends came to 14 bases. Germline values: CDR1 SGHDT, CDR2 YYEEEE. This CDR3 region has 16 residues. The CDR3 bases are TGTGCCAGCAGCTTGGTACGAGGGCCCCAAAACTATGGCTACACCTTC. Translating gives CASSLVRGPQNYGYTF.

In nucleotides, the CDR3 is TGTGCCTGGGCTGGGACTGAATTACCTCTTCTACAGGATCCTTTATACGAGCAGTACTTC. Amino acid sequence: CAWAGTELPLLQDPLYEQYF. The chain recombines TRBV30 with TRBJ2-7; TRBD2 is a possible D gene (6 bases). The CDR3 covers 20 residues. Trimming removed 5 bases at V and 4 bases at J, with 36 bases between. Germline CDR1 reads GTSNPN; CDR2 reads SVGIG (reference sequence). Full variable domain (remainder filled in from reference TRBV30 and TRBJ2-7): SQTIHQWPATLVQPVGSPLSLECTVEGTSNPNLYWYRQAAGRGLQLLFYSVGIGQISSEVPQNLSASRPQDRQFILSSKKLLLSDSGFYLCAWAGTELPLLQDPLYEQYFGPGTRLTVT.